The present T cell receptor beta chain was sequenced within a study of blood T cell repertoires in COVID-19. On the study more broadly: The United States, Italy and Spain provided the acute and convalescent COVID-19 samples.

As processed by the authors: From reference gene primer amplification, estimates of nucleated cell counts were derived. Method: immunoSEQ multiplex PCR; TCRdb's copy keeps in-frame clones and lacks some. V and J calls and clone size follow that table, whereas D and trimming were derived from the DNA. The sample has 330,000 or so clones; about 92% are singletons. Participant ages covered roughly 18 to 89 years across 25 or so US areas. Cohorts were based on clinical histories the participants reported. The J segment lost 5 bases and the V segment lost 0 bases, leaving 4 bases of the junction unmatched. CDR1 and CDR2 from the germline V gene are SGDLS and YYNGEE. The CDR3 loop spans 14 amino acids.

The sequence derives from a woman aged 25 to 39 who had recovered from COVID-19. Sequenced input: PBMCs or T cells enriched from blood (not recorded which). The chain carries TRBV9 and TRBJ1-2; the match to TRBD1 covers 7 bases. In nucleotides, the CDR3 is TGTGCCAGCAGCGTAGGAGGGGGCGGGTATGGCTACACCTTC. Its translation is CASSVGGGGYGYTF.